These T cell receptor beta chains were read from a single sample in a study of memory CD4+ T cells and cytomegalovirus serostatus. Generated by immunoSEQ multiplex PCR, the TCRdb table keeps only in-frame clones and is missing some. This sample has around 50,000 clones, with around four fifths found just once. The specimen was memory CD4+ T cells from blood. These receptors originate from an adult in good health and CMV-seropositive. CDR3s include the opening cysteine and the closing phenylalanine or tryptophan. The D gene is left open where the match is weak. Rows give clone size only sometimes, using once, few, many, or a class for an expanded clone.

TRBD1	TRBV5-1	-	TRBJ1-6	CASRTSRDSFNSPLHF	TGCGCCAGCAGAACCTCCCGGGACAGCTTTAATTCACCCCTCCACTTT
-	TRBV28	-	TRBJ1-1	CASSLLGGVTWAFF	TGTGCCAGCAGTTTATTAGGTGGGGTCACTTGGGCTTTCTTT
-	TRBV6-1	-	TRBJ1-1	CASSVRATRLLNTEAFF	TGTGCCAGCAGTGTCAGGGCCACCCGACTATTGAACACTGAAGCTTTCTTT
-	TRBV7-6	-	TRBJ2-7	CASSLWTDTYEQYF	TGTGCCAGCAGCCTTTGGACAGATACTTACGAGCAGTACTTC
-	TRBV7-2	few	TRBJ2-3	CASSTRFQNTQYF	TGTGCCAGCAGCACACGGTTCCAGAATACGCAGTATTTT
-	TRBV7-2	-	TRBJ2-7	CASSLAGAYEQYF	TGTGCCAGCAGCTTGGCGGGGGCGTACGAGCAGTACTTC
TRBD1	TRBV13	few	TRBJ2-6	CASSSRTGRGSDLVSGANVLTF	TGTGCCAGCAGCTCTAGGACAGGAAGAGGTTCTGACCTAGTCTCTGGGGCCAACGTCCTGACTTTC
-	TRBV7-2	few	TRBJ2-3	CASSLAQVTDTQYF	TGTGCCAGCAGCTTAGCGCAGGTCACAGATACGCAGTATTTT
TRBD1	TRBV15	once	TRBJ2-1	CATSREDLWTGGYNEQFF	TGTGCCACCAGCAGGGAAGACCTCTGGACAGGGGGGTACAATGAGCAGTTCTTC
-	TRBV6-1	-	TRBJ2-2	CASSTRLDGGELFF	TGTGCCAGCAGCACCCGGCTAGATGGAGGGGAGCTGTTTTTT
-	TRBV4-3	few	TRBJ1-1	CASSPQTERGAEAFF	TGCGCCAGCAGCCCGCAGACAGAGAGGGGAGCTGAAGCTTTCTTT
-	TRBV6-5	-	TRBJ2-7	CASRPGGLSYEQYF	TGTGCCAGCAGACCCGGGGGTCTTTCCTACGAGCAGTACTTC
-	TRBV28	-	TRBJ1-1	CASSFEPTPRGGVNTEAFF	TGTGCCAGCAGTTTTGAACCCACCCCACGTGGAGGGGTCAACACTGAAGCTTTCTTT
-	TRBV6-6	-	TRBJ2-7	CASSPQGHPEEQYF	TGTGCCAGCAGTCCACAGGGACACCCGGAGGAGCAGTACTTC
-	TRBV9	-	TRBJ1-6	CASRATGRNSPLHF	TGTGCCAGCAGGGCGACGGGAAGGAATTCACCCCTCCACTTT
TRBD1	TRBV2	-	TRBJ1-2	CASRRTGYGYTF	TGTGCCAGCAGACGGACAGGCTATGGCTACACCTTC
-	TRBV7-2	few	TRBJ1-1	CASSLGGRAEAFF	TGTGCCAGCAGCCTGGGGGGCAGGGCTGAAGCTTTCTTT
TRBD1	TRBV7-7	-	TRBJ2-1	CASSRDRENNEQFF	TGTGCTAGCAGCCGGGACAGGGAGAACAATGAGCAGTTCTTC
-	TRBV6-1	-	TRBJ1-2	CASSDSGFYGYTF	TGTGCCAGCAGTGATTCCGGGTTCTATGGCTACACCTTC
-	TRBV7-2	few	TRBJ2-7	CASSLVGRSYEQYF	TGTGCCAGCAGCTTAGTTGGCAGGTCCTACGAGCAGTACTTC
TRBD1	TRBV19	-	TRBJ1-2	CASMRTGNYGYTF	TGTGCCAGTATGAGGACAGGGAACTATGGCTACACCTTC
-	TRBV6-1	-	TRBJ1-2	CASRHGTDLYGYTF	TGTGCCAGCCGCCATGGGACGGACCTCTATGGCTACACCTTC
-	TRBV2	-	TRBJ2-6	CASRTDSGANVLTF	TGTGCCAGCCGGACAGATTCTGGGGCCAACGTCCTGACTTTC
TRBD2	TRBV5-1	-	TRBJ2-3	CASNLAVVTDTQYF	TGCGCCAGCAACCTAGCGGTGGTGACAGATACGCAGTATTTT
-	TRBV9	few	TRBJ1-1	CASSPGSMNTEAFF	TGTGCCAGCAGTCCCGGCAGTATGAACACTGAAGCTTTCTTT
TRBD1	TRBV7-8	-	TRBJ1-5	CASSFGGPGGNQPQHF	TGTGCCAGCAGCTTCGGTGGGCCAGGGGGGAATCAGCCCCAGCATTTT
-	TRBV6-5	once	TRBJ1-1	CASSYERSVFF	TGTGCCAGCAGTTACGAGCGATCGGTTTTCTTT
TRBD2	TRBV4-3	-	TRBJ2-7	CASSQGRAGDGYEQYF	TGCGCCAGCAGCCAAGGCCGGGCGGGGGATGGCTACGAGCAGTACTTC